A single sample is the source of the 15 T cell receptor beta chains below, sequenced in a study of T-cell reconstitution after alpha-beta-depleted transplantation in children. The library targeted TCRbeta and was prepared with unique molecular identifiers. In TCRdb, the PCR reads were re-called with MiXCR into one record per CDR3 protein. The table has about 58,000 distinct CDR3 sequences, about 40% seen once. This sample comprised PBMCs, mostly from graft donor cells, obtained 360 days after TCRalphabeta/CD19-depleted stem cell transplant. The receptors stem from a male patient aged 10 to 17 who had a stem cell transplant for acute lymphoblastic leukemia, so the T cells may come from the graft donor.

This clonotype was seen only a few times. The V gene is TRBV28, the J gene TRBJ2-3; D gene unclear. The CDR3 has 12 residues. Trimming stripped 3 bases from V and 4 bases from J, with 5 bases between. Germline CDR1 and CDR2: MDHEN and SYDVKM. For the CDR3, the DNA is TGTGCCAGCAGTTTCCACCCAGATACGCAGTATTTT. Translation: CASSFHPDTQYF. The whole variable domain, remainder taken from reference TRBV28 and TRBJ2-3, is DVKVTQSSRYLVKRTGEKVFLECVQDMDHENMFWYRQDPGLGLRLIYFSYDVKMKEKGDIPEGYSVSREKKERFSLILESASTNQTSMYLCASSFHPDTQYFGPGTRLTVL.

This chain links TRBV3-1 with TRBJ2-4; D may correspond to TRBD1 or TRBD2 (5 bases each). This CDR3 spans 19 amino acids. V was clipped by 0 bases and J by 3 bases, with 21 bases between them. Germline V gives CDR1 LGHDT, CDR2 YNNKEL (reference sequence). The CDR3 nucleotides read TGTGCCAGCAGCCAAGATTACGGGGCCGCTCCCGGTGGCAAAAACATTCAGTACTTC. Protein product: CASSQDYGAAPGGKNIQYF.

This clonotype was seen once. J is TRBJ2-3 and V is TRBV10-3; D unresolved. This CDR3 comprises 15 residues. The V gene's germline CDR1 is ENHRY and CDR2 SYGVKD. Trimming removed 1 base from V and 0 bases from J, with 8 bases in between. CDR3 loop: CAISEFCGSTDTQYF. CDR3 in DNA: TGTGCCATCAGTGAGTTTTGTGGGAGCACAGATACGCAGTATTTT.

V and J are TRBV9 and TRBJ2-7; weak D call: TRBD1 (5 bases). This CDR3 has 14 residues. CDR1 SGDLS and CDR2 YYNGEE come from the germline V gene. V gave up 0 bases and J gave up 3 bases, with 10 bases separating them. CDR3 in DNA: TGTGCCAGCAGCGTAGGGGGCTCGGGCTACGAGCAGTACTTC. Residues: CASSVGGSGYEQYF.

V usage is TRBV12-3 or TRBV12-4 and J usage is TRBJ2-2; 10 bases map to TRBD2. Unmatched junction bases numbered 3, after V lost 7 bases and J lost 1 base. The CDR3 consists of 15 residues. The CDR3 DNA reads TGTGCCAGCATCTTAGCGGGAGGGAACACCGGGGAGCTGTTTTTT. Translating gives CASILAGGNTGELFF.

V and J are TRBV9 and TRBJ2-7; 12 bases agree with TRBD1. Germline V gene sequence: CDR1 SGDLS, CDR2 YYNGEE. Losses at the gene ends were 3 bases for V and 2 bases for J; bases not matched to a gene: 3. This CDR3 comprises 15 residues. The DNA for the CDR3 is TGTGCCAGCAGCGGCCGGGACAGGGGGCCCTACGAGCAGTACTTC. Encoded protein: CASSGRDRGPYEQYF.

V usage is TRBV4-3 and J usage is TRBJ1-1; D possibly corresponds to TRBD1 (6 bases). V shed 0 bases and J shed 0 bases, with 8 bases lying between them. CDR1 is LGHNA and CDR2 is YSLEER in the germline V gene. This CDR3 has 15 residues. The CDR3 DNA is TGCGCCAGCAGCCAAGACAGGGGACTGAACACTGAAGCTTTCTTT. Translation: CASSQDRGLNTEAFF.

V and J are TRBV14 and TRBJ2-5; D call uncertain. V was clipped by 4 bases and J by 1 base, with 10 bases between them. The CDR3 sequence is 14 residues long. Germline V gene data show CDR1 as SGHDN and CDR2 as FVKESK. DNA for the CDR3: TGTGCCAGCAGCCCATCGACACCCCAAGAGACCCAGTACTTC. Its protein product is CASSPSTPQETQYF.

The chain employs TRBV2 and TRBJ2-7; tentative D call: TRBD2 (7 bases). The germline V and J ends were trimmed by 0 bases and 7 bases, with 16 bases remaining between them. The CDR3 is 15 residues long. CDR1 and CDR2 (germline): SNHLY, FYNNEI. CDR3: CASSEALFRGGEQYF. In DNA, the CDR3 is TGTGCCAGCAGTGAAGCGCTTTTCAGGGGAGGGGAGCAGTACTTC.

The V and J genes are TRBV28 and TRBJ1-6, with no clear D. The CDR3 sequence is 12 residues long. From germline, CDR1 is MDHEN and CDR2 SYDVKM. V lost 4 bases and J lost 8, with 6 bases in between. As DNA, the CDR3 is TGTGCCAGCAGTTCAGTCGATTCACCCCTCCACTTT. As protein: CASSSVDSPLHF.

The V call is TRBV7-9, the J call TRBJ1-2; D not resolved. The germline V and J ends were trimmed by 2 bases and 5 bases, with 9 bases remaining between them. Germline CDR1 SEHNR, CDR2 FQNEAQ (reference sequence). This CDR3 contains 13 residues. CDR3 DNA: TGTGCCAGCAGCTTAAACGTGATATATGGCTACACCTTC. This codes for CASSLNVIYGYTF.

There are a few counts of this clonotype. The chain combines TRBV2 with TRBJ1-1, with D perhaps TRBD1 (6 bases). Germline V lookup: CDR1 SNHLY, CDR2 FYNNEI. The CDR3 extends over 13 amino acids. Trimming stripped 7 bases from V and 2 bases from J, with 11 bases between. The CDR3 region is CASIGTTNTEAFF. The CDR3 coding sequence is TGTGCCAGCATTGGGACAACAAACACTGAAGCTTTCTTT. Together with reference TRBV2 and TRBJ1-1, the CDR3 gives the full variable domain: EPEVTQTPSHQVTQMGQEVILRCVPISNHLYFYWYRQILGQKVEFLVSFYNNEISEKSEIFDDQFSVERPDGSNFTLKIRSTKLEDSAMYFCASIGTTNTEAFFGQGTRLTVV.

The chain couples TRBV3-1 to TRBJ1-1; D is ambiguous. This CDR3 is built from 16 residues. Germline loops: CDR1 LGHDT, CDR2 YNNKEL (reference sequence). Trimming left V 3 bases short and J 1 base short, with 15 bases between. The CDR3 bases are TGTGCCAGCAGCCAGTCGCGGGGAGGAGGGAACACTGAAGCTTTCTTT. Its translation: CASSQSRGGGNTEAFF.

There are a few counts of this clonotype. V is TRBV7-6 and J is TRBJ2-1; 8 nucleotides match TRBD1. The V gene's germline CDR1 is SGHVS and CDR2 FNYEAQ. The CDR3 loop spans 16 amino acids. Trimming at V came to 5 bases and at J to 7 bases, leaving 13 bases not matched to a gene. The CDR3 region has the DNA TGTGCCAGCAGCCCGTGGACAGGGCGAACGGGGAATGAGCAGTTCTTC. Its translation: CASSPWTGRTGNEQFF.

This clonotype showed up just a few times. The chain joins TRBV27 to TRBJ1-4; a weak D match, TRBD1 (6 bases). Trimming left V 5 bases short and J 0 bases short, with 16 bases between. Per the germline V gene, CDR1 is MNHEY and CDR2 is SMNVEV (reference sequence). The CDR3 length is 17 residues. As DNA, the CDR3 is TGTGCCAGCAGTCACCTACAGGGAACTGCAACTAATGAAAAACTGTTTTTT. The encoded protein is CASSHLQGTATNEKLFF.